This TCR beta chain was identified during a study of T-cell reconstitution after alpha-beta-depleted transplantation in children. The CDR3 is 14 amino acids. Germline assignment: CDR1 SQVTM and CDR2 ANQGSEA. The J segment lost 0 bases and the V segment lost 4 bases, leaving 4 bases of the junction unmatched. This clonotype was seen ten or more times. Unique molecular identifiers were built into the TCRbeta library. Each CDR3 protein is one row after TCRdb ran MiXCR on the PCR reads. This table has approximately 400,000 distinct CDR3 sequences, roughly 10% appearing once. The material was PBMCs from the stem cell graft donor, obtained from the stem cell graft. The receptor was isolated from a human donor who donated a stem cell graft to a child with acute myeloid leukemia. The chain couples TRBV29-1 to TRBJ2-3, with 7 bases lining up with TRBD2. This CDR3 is CSVAWRGSTDTQYF. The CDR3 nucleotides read TGCAGCGTTGCCTGGCGGGGGAGCACAGATACGCAGTATTTT.